The 20 T cell receptor beta chains presented below share a single source sample, sequenced in a study of cytomegalovirus exposure and HLA in healthy donors. Use of 60 Vbeta and 13 Jbeta primers characterized the PCR. Assay: immunoSEQ multiplex PCR; the TCRdb copy retains only in-frame clones and omits some. Seen here are 200,000 to 250,000 clones, approximately 80% observed once, and the top ten hold roughly 0.7%. The specimen sequenced was PBMCs. Source of these receptors: a boy aged 2 to 10 in good health and CMV-seronegative.

The chain has TRBV7-2 and TRBJ2-7; 8 nucleotides line up with TRBD1. Germline trimming cut 5 bases from V and 5 bases from J; bases unmatched to any gene: 11. CDR3 length: 15 amino acids. CDR1 SGHTA and CDR2 FQGNSA come from the germline V gene. Here the CDR3 reads CASSPSDRALNEQYF. DNA of the CDR3: TGTGCCAGCAGCCCTTCGGACAGGGCGTTGAACGAGCAGTACTTC.

This chain joins TRBV28 and TRBJ2-1; D unclear. Germline V lookup: CDR1 MDHEN, CDR2 SYDVKM. CDR3 length equals 11 residues. V shed 5 bases and J shed 10 bases, with 9 bases lying between them. CDR3: CASSGQPEQFF. Here the CDR3 DNA reads TGTGCCAGCAGTGGGCAGCCCGAGCAGTTCTTC.

This CDR3 reads CASSMTRDNEQFF. The DNA of the CDR3 is TGTGCCAGCAGCATGACTAGGGACAATGAGCAGTTCTTC. The chain combines TRBV4-2 with TRBJ2-1; D possibly corresponds to TRBD2 (6 bases). CDR3 size: 13 residues. V lost 5 bases and J 5 bases, leaving 10 bases between the germline ends. Looked up from germline, CDR1 is LGHNA and CDR2 is YNFKEQ.

This chain joins TRBV9 and TRBJ1-2; no reliable D call. With 3 bases removed from V and 8 bases from J, the gap between germline ends came to 8 bases. Germline assignment: CDR1 SGDLS and CDR2 YYNGEE. The CDR3 has 11 amino acids. As DNA, the CDR3 is TGTGCCAGCAGCGGACTAGGGGGCTACACCTTC. Its protein is CASSGLGGYTF. Using reference TRBV9 and TRBJ1-2 for the parts outside the CDR3, the full variable domain is DSGVTQTPKHLITATGQRVTLRCSPRSGDLSVYWYQQSLDQGLQFLIQYYNGEERAKGNILERFSAQQFPDLHSELNLSSLELGDSALYFCASSGLGGYTFGSGTRLTVV.

This clone was recorded once. This rearrangement joins TRBV6-5 to TRBJ2-1, with TRBD2 matching 11 bases. With 6 bases clipped from V and 3 bases from J, the junction kept 4 bases outside the gene matches. From germline, CDR1 is MNHEY and CDR2 SVGAGI. The CDR3 is made up of 15 amino acids. CDR3 sequence reads: CASSQLAGDYNEQFF. In DNA form, the CDR3 reads TGTGCCAGCAGCCAACTAGCGGGGGACTACAATGAGCAGTTCTTC.

The CDR3 reads CASHDSRAARENEQFF. The CDR3 DNA reads as TGTGCCAGCCATGACTCCCGGGCCGCGAGGGAAAATGAGCAGTTCTTC. This rearrangement joins TRBV2 to TRBJ2-1; possible D gene TRBD2, 5 bases. From germline, CDR1 is SNHLY and CDR2 FYNNEI. The CDR3 runs 16 residues. With 8 bases removed from V and 7 bases from J, the gap between germline ends came to 24 bases.

The genes are TRBV6-5 and TRBJ1-2, with D unresolved. V dropped 5 bases and J dropped 4 bases, with 14 bases sitting between them. The CDR3 extends over 14 amino acids. Germline V lookup: CDR1 MNHEY, CDR2 SVGAGI. CDR3 bases: TGTGCCAGCAGTGAAGAACTCCATACCTATGGCTACACCTTC. Its translation: CASSEELHTYGYTF.

The rearrangement uses TRBV30 and TRBJ2-7; no reliable D call. The CDR3 covers 11 residues. The germline CDR1 and CDR2 sequences are GTSNPN and SVGIG (reference sequence). The V end was cut by 1 base, the J end by 3 bases, with 4 bases between. CDR3 nucleotides: TGTGCCTGGAGTGACTTCTACGAGCAGTACTTC. Translated: CAWSDFYEQYF. Full variable domain (rest looked up from reference TRBV30 and TRBJ2-7): SQTIHQWPATLVQPVGSPLSLECTVEGTSNPNLYWYRQAAGRGLQLLFYSVGIGQISSEVPQNLSASRPQDRQFILSSKKLLLSDSGFYLCAWSDFYEQYFGPGTRLTVT.

The chain carries TRBV4-2 and TRBJ2-1; 10 nucleotides match TRBD2. The germline CDR1 and CDR2 sequences are LGHNA and YNFKEQ. J gave up 4 bases and V 1 base, and 4 bases lay outside the gene matches. This CDR3 has 16 amino acids. The CDR3 spells CASSQVAGGLYNEQFF. DNA of the CDR3: TGTGCCAGCAGCCAAGTAGCGGGGGGACTATACAATGAGCAGTTCTTC.

The rearrangement joins TRBV30 to TRBJ2-6; TRBD2 is a possible D gene (5 bases). The germline V gene encodes CDR1 GTSNPN and CDR2 SVGIG (reference sequence). The CDR3 spans 11 residues. The V end was cut by 5 bases, the J end by 16 bases, with 15 bases between. The CDR3 protein is CAWAGTRILTF. The CDR3 DNA reads as TGTGCCTGGGCGGGCACTCGGATACTGACTTTC.

The V call is TRBV13, the J call TRBJ2-5; D might be TRBD2 (7 bases). Germline CDR1 and CDR2: PRHDT and FYEKMQ (reference sequence). The CDR3 is 13 amino acids. V lost 6 bases to trimming and J lost 5 bases, with 13 bases between them. CDR3 loop: CASSGGAGETQYF. The CDR3 DNA reads as TGTGCCAGCAGTGGGGGGGCCGGGGAGACCCAGTACTTC.

V and J are TRBV4-1 and TRBJ2-2; 9 nucleotides line up with TRBD2. This CDR3 has 17 amino acids. The junction had 9 bases not matched to a gene; V was cut back by 0 bases and J by 7 bases. CDR1 and CDR2 from the germline V gene are MGHRA and YSYEKL. CDR3 sequence (DNA): TGCGCCAGCAGCCAAGAGGGTCACCGTAGCGGGGGCGGGGAGCTGTTTTTT. Protein product: CASSQEGHRSGGGELFF.

This clone has ten or more counts. This chain uses TRBV7-9 with TRBJ1-4, with 7 bases that match TRBD1. Germline V lookup: CDR1 SEHNR, CDR2 FQNEAQ (reference sequence). The CDR3 extends over 15 amino acids. J was trimmed by 5 bases and V by 5 bases; bases with no gene match: 8. The CDR3 protein is CASSPWGQSNEKLFF. The CDR3 DNA reads as TGTGCCAGCAGCCCTTGGGGACAGTCGAATGAAAAACTGTTTTTT.

V usage is TRBV13 and J usage is TRBJ2-7, with D tentatively TRBD2 (5 bases). Looked up from germline, CDR1 is PRHDT and CDR2 is FYEKMQ (reference sequence). CDR3 length: 13 amino acids. Deletions cut 8 bases from V and 1 base from J, with 12 bases between. This chain's CDR3 is CASAARGSYEQYF. The CDR3 bases are TGTGCCAGCGCGGCCCGGGGATCCTACGAGCAGTACTTC.

In DNA form, the CDR3 reads TGTGCCAGCAGCGGGACAGGGGAGCTGTTTTTT. Translation gives CASSGTGELFF. The V gene is TRBV9, the J gene TRBJ2-2; weak D call: TRBD1 (5 bases). This CDR3 is built from 11 residues. CDR1 and CDR2 (germline): SGDLS, YYNGEE. V lost 3 bases to trimming and J lost 8 bases, with 5 bases between them.

The chain combines TRBV19 with TRBJ2-1, with D unresolved. Trimming took 3 bases from V and 6 from J, leaving 12 bases between them. Looked up from germline, CDR1 is LNHDA and CDR2 is SQIVND (reference sequence). This CDR3 spans 14 amino acids. In DNA form, the CDR3 reads TGTGCCAGTAGTATCGAACTTCTCTCCAATGAGCAGTTCTTC. Its protein product is CASSIELLSNEQFF.

The chain joins TRBV29-1 to TRBJ1-1; 7 bases map to TRBD1. Germline V gene data show CDR1 as SQVTM and CDR2 as ANQGSEA. The CDR3 consists of 15 residues. V shed 7 bases and J 0 bases; nucleotides not matched to a gene: 11. The CDR3 spells CSALEGGIMNTEAFF. The CDR3 DNA follows: TGCAGCGCCCTTGAAGGGGGCATCATGAACACTGAAGCTTTCTTT.

In the case of this clone: Other DNA sequences in this sample translate to the same CDR3. The chain is built from TRBV4-2 and TRBJ1-1; perhaps TRBD1 as D (5 bases). The V and J ends lost 0 bases and 1 base respectively, with 6 bases between them. Per the germline V gene, CDR1 is LGHNA and CDR2 is YNFKEQ. The CDR3 consists of 14 residues. CDR3 nucleotides: TGTGCCAGCAGCCAAGACAGGGAGAACACTGAAGCTTTCTTT. It translates to CASSQDRENTEAFF.

The chain joins TRBV7-9 to TRBJ1-2; D is unresolved. V was cut by 8 bases and J by 4 bases, with 14 bases left in between. Germline V CDR1 and CDR2: SEHNR, FQNEAQ (reference sequence). The CDR3 sequence is 13 residues long. CDR3 sequence reads: CASVREDLYGYTF. The CDR3 DNA reads as TGTGCCAGCGTGAGGGAGGACCTCTATGGCTACACCTTC.

The chain joins TRBV7-8 to TRBJ2-7; TRBD2 agrees at 7 bases. The CDR3 is 14 residues long. The V segment lost 5 bases and the J segment 1 base; nucleotides outside the gene matches: 5. Germline-derived CDR1 and CDR2 are SGHVS and FQNEAQ. The DNA of the CDR3 is TGTGCCAGCAGCCCTGCCGGGGGGTCCTACGAGCAGTACTTC. This encodes CASSPAGGSYEQYF.